These T cell receptor beta chains were read from a single sample in a study of identical twins. From the 5' RACE reads, TCRdb called clonotypes with MiXCR, one entry per CDR3 protein. The table includes more than 1.5 million distinct CDR3 sequences, under 35% detected once. Source material: cord blood. These receptors all stem from a newborn girl in good health. Each CDR3 is given without its conserved first and last residue.

>TRBJ2-1|TRBV12-3/TRBV12-4
ASSFINNEQF
>TRBJ2-7|TRBV15
ATSPFQGLADSYEQY
>TRBJ2-3|TRBV20-1
SAREWGQGADTQY
>TRBJ1-5|TRBV28
ASSRDSPYQPQH
>TRBJ2-5|TRBV4-1
ASSQGALQETQY
>TRBJ1-2|TRBV5-5
ASSSGPINYGYT
>TRBJ2-1|TRBV12-3/TRBV12-4
ASSLWASGRASYNEQF
>TRBJ2-1|TRBV4-2
ASSRAWSGGPSYEQF
>TRBJ2-6|TRBV5-5
ASSLAPTGAGANVLT
>TRBJ2-3|TRBV7-2
ASSLTGTSVLDTQY
>TRBJ2-3|TRBV18
ASSQLEGTDTQY
>.|TRBV10-2
ASGYREYEQY
>TRBJ1-2|TRBV7-2
ASSPAGYGYT
>TRBJ2-5|TRBV5-1
ASSLGPMVRAQETQY
>TRBJ2-3|TRBV13
ASSHKMRAGRVTDTQY
>TRBJ2-3|TRBV29-1
SVEVLEADTQY
>TRBJ2-1|TRBV5-1
ASSLAGLARPYNEQF
>TRBJ2-7|TRBV10-3
AISAPGQPWQY
>TRBJ2-7|TRBV11-2
ASSLVGGGRIGRAYEQY
>TRBJ2-5|TRBV7-2
ASSSHPGTGKQETQY
>TRBJ2-2|TRBV7-2
ASSRYGELF
>TRBJ2-3|TRBV20-1
SARGGTTQSTDTQY
>TRBJ2-1|TRBV6-1
ASSEALRFSEEQF
>TRBJ2-1|TRBV6-1
ASSEIAGALETQF
>TRBJ2-5|TRBV10-3
AISGTSGGDPNEQY
>TRBJ2-1|TRBV12-3/TRBV12-4
ASSSGLAHHNEQF